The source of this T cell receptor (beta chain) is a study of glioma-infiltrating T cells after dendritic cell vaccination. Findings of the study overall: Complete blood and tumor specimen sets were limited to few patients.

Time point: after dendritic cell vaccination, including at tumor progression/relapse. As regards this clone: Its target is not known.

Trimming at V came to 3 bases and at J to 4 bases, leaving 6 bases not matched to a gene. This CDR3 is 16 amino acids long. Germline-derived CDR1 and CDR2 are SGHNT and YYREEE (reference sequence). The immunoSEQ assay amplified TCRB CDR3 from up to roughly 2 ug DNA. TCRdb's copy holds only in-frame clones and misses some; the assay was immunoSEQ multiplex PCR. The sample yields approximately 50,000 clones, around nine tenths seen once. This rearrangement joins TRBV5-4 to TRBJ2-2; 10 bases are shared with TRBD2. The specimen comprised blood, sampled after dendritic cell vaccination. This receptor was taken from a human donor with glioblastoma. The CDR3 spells CASSSLLAGGTGELFF. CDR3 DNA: TGTGCCAGCAGCTCCCTTTTAGCGGGAGGCACCGGGGAGCTGTTTTTT.